This record covers a single TCR beta chain. Its antigen remains unidentified. V was clipped by 4 bases and J by 0 bases, with 10 bases between them. Germline values: CDR1 SNHLY, CDR2 FYNNEI. The CDR3 length is 15 residues. The data were obtained in a study of blood T cells in healthy people across ages. Findings of the study overall: There was no known CMV status for donors, so expanded clonotype changes were possibly confounded. A strong correlation was found between TCR beta diversity and the percentage of naive T cells.

A J-beta primer mix and a sample-barcoded 5' primer were used in a second PCR of roughly 7 to 12 cycles. Each sample provided no less than 2.5 million CDR3-containing paired-end reads. TCRdb fed the 5' RACE reads into MiXCR, producing one record per CDR3 protein. The sample contains fewer than 750,000 distinct CDR3 sequences, around 48% of which appear only once. The source material was blood. The receptor comes from a man older than 75 in good health. The rearrangement links TRBV2 to TRBJ2-1, with D possibly TRBD1 on 6 matching bases. CDR3 loop: CASSVQGPSYNEQFF. CDR3 DNA sequence: TGTGCCAGCAGTGTACAGGGCCCCTCCTACAATGAGCAGTTCTTC.